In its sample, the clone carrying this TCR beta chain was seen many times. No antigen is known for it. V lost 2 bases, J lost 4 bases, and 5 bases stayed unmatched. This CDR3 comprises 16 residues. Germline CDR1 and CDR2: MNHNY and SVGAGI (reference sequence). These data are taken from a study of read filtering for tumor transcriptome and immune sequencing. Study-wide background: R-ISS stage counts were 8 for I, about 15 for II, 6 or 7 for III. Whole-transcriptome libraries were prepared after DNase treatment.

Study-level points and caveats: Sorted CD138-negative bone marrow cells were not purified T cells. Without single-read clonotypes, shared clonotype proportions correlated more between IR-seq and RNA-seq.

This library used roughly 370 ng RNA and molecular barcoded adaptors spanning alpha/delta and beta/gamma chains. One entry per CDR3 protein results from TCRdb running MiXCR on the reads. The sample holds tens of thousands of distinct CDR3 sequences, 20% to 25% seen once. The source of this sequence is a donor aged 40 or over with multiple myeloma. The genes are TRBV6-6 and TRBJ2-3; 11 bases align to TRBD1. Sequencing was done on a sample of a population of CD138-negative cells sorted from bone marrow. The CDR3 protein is CASSYGQGAPADTQYF. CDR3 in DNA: TGTGCCAGCAGTTACGGACAGGGGGCCCCCGCAGATACGCAGTATTTT.